This entry lists 20 T cell receptor beta chains sequenced from one sample in a study of cytomegalovirus exposure and HLA in healthy donors. The PCR ran on 60 Vbeta and 13 Jbeta primers. TCRdb's table, derived via immunoSEQ multiplex PCR, lists solely in-frame clones and lacks some. The table includes some 98,000 clones, 81% detected once. Input material: PBMCs. The receptors stem from a human donor in good health.

This CDR3 is CASSKQGFSGNTIYF. CDR3 sequence (DNA): TGTGCCAGCAGTAAACAGGGCTTCTCTGGAAACACCATATATTTT. V usage is TRBV28 and J usage is TRBJ1-3; D might be TRBD1 (6 bases). The V gene's germline CDR1 is MDHEN and CDR2 SYDVKM. The germline V and J ends were trimmed by 5 bases and 0 bases, with 11 bases remaining between them. The CDR3 is 15 amino acids.

The V and J genes are TRBV7-9 and TRBJ1-4; no clear D. The CDR3 runs to 14 residues. Germline V gene data show CDR1 as SEHNR and CDR2 as FQNEAQ (reference sequence). V was cut by 8 bases and J by 5 bases, with 15 bases left in between. As DNA, the CDR3 is TGTGCCAGCCCCGTCGGGGAGCGGAATGAAAAACTGTTTTTT. Translation: CASPVGERNEKLFF.

The chain employs TRBV7-9 and TRBJ1-2; 7 nucleotides line up with TRBD1. Germline-derived CDR1 and CDR2 are SEHNR and FQNEAQ (reference sequence). CDR3 length equals 16 residues. V lost 5 bases to trimming and J lost 1 base; unmatched junction nucleotides: 10. The DNA of the CDR3 is TGTGCCAGCAGCCTCATCCCGGGACAGATTAACTATGGCTACACCTTC. It translates to CASSLIPGQINYGYTF.

This clone was picked up one time. The genes are TRBV4-1 and TRBJ2-1; 7 nucleotides match TRBD2. Trimming removed 2 bases from V and 8 bases from J; junction bases left unmatched: 9. In germline, CDR1 is MGHRA, CDR2 YSYEKL. This CDR3 is 15 amino acids long. CDR3 bases: TGCGCCAGCAGCCAACGAACGTTGGGGGGGGATGAGCAGTTCTTC. It encodes CASSQRTLGGDEQFF.

Only a few counts were recorded for this clone. This chain connects TRBV6-5 to TRBJ1-1; D is undetermined. The ends were cut back, 6 bases at V and 8 bases at J, with 10 bases in the middle. Germline lookup yields CDR1 MNHEY and CDR2 SVGAGI. CDR3 length: 11 residues. The CDR3 nucleotides read TGTGCCAGCAGGGGCCCGTCCGAAGCTTTCTTT. This encodes CASRGPSEAFF.

Only one count was recorded for this clone. This sample includes further DNA sequences coding for the same CDR3. The chain joins TRBV7-3 to TRBJ1-1; a weak D match, TRBD1 (6 bases). CDR3 length: 17 amino acids. Germline V CDR1 and CDR2: SGHTA, FQGTGA. The V end lost 0 bases, the J end lost 1 base, and 15 bases lay between the germline ends. This CDR3 is CASSLTGRGRRNTEAFF. CDR3 in DNA: TGTGCCAGCAGCTTAACGGGCAGGGGACGAAGGAACACTGAAGCTTTCTTT.

This chain uses TRBV27 with TRBJ1-2; possibly TRBD1 for D (5 bases). Trimming took off 4 bases at V and 2 bases at J, with 8 bases between the two ends. The CDR3 is made up of 13 amino acids. Germline values: CDR1 MNHEY, CDR2 SMNVEV (reference sequence). CDR3 DNA sequence: TGTGCCAGCAGTTCCGGGGGGAACTATGGCTACACCTTC. It specifies CASSSGGNYGYTF.

The V and J genes are TRBV20-1 and TRBJ1-2; D unclear. From germline, CDR1 is DFQATT and CDR2 SNEGSKA (reference sequence). The CDR3 totals 10 residues. V shed 0 bases and J shed 8 bases, with 4 bases lying between them. CDR3 sequence (DNA): TGCAGTGCTAGAGAGGGCGGCTACACCTTC. Encoded protein: CSAREGGYTF.

This sequence joins TRBV2 and TRBJ2-4; no firm D call. Trimming cost V 10 bases and J 5 bases, with 15 bases left between them. Germline lookup yields CDR1 SNHLY and CDR2 FYNNEI. This CDR3 region has 13 residues. Here the CDR3 reads CATLGDRQNIQYF. In nucleotides, the CDR3 is TGTGCCACCCTAGGCGATCGCCAAAACATTCAGTACTTC. Full variable domain (outside the CDR3, taken from reference TRBV2 and TRBJ2-4): EPEVTQTPSHQVTQMGQEVILRCVPISNHLYFYWYRQILGQKVEFLVSFYNNEISEKSEIFDDQFSVERPDGSNFTLKIRSTKLEDSAMYFCATLGDRQNIQYFGAGTRLSVL.

The CDR3 DNA follows: TGTGCCAGCAGCCAAGGGGGTAGCGGGAGGTCCAAGGCCTACGAGCAGTACTTC. Translating gives CASSQGGSGRSKAYEQYF. V gene TRBV4-2 combines with J gene TRBJ2-7, with 10 bases identical to TRBD2. The CDR3 is 18 residues long. Germline V gives CDR1 LGHNA, CDR2 YNFKEQ. V lost 1 base and J lost 2; bases outside the gene matches: 11.

V usage is TRBV7-2 and J usage is TRBJ1-6; tentative D call: TRBD1 (6 bases). CDR3 length: 13 amino acids. In germline, CDR1 is SGHTA, CDR2 FQGNSA. V was trimmed by 7 bases and J by 6 bases, leaving 10 bases between them. CDR3 nucleotide sequence: TGTGCCAGCACCCTACAGGGTAATTCACCCCTCCACTTT. Translated: CASTLQGNSPLHF.

V gene TRBV6-5 combines with J gene TRBJ1-5; possibly TRBD1 for D (6 bases). CDR1 is MNHEY, CDR2 SVGAGI, per germline. This CDR3 spans 15 amino acids. Trimming left V 6 bases short and J 4 bases short, with 16 bases between. The CDR3 loop is CASSPIQGANQPQHF. CDR3 DNA: TGTGCCAGCAGCCCGATACAGGGCGCGAATCAGCCCCAGCATTTT.

The chain combines TRBV2 with TRBJ2-1, with D possibly matching TRBD2 (5 bases). With 2 bases removed from V and 12 bases from J, the gap between germline ends came to 8 bases. Germline lookup yields CDR1 SNHLY and CDR2 FYNNEI. The CDR3 has 11 amino acids. CDR3: CASSETGRQFF. CDR3 in DNA: TGTGCCAGCAGTGAAACTGGGAGGCAGTTCTTC.

This clone was observed once. The rearrangement joins TRBV7-2 to TRBJ2-3; 9 bases fit TRBD2. Germline CDR1 SGHTA, CDR2 FQGNSA. V was pared by 5 bases and J by 2 bases, with 11 bases of the junction left unmatched. The CDR3 length is 17 residues. CDR3 in DNA: TGTGCCAGCAGCCCACAAGGATCTAGCGGGACCACAGATACGCAGTATTTT. Translation: CASSPQGSSGTTDTQYF.

This clone was observed a single time. V and J are TRBV5-5 and TRBJ1-5, with D tentatively TRBD1 (5 bases). V dropped 2 bases and J dropped 7 bases, with 13 bases sitting between them. The CDR3 sequence is 14 residues long. Germline V lookup: CDR1 SGHKS, CDR2 YYEKEE (reference sequence). The CDR3 DNA follows: TGTGCCAGCAGCTTAGGGATGGGGGGACAGCCCCAGCATTTT. This translates into CASSLGMGGQPQHF. The complete variable domain, with remaining parts taken from reference TRBV5-5 and TRBJ1-5, reads DAGVTQSPTHLIKTRGQQVTLRCSPISGHKSVSWYQQVLGQGPQFIFQYYEKEERGRGNFPDRFSARQFPNYSSELNVNALLLGDSALYLCASSLGMGGQPQHFGDGTRLSIL.

This clone was detected only once. CDR3 DNA: TGTGCCAGCAACCCCGAGGGACTAGCGGGAGGAGGCTACGAGCAGTACTTC. Its translation: CASNPEGLAGGGYEQYF. This chain links TRBV5-8 with TRBJ2-7; 15 nucleotides line up with TRBD2. V was clipped by 6 bases and J by 3 bases; unmatched bases: 10. The CDR3 is 17 residues long. CDR1 is SGHTS, CDR2 YDEGEE, per germline.

V is TRBV5-1 and J is TRBJ2-7, with D possibly being TRBD1 (5 bases). The V end was cut by 0 bases, the J end by 3 bases, with 13 bases between. CDR1 SGHRS and CDR2 YFSETQ come from the germline V gene. This CDR3 is 15 amino acids long. This CDR3 is CASSLAPDTLYEQYF. CDR3 DNA sequence: TGCGCCAGCAGCTTGGCCCCGGACACGCTCTACGAGCAGTACTTC. The full variable domain, rest sourced from reference TRBV5-1 and TRBJ2-7, is KAGVTQTPRYLIKTRGQQVTLSCSPISGHRSVSWYQQTPGQGLQFLFEYFSETQRNKGNFPGRFSGRQFSNSRSEMNVSTLELGDSALYLCASSLAPDTLYEQYFGPGTRLTVT.

This chain links TRBV4-3 with TRBJ2-7, with TRBD1 matching over 7 bases. Germline V CDR1 and CDR2: LGHNA, YSLEER. The J segment lost 4 bases and the V segment lost 0 bases, leaving 9 bases of the junction unmatched. CDR3 length equals 16 residues. The chain's CDR3 is CASSQDRTGPTYEQYF. CDR3 bases: TGCGCCAGCAGCCAAGATCGGACAGGCCCCACATACGAGCAGTACTTC.

The chain has TRBV29-1 and TRBJ2-2; 8 bases align to TRBD1. The ends lost 1 base at V and 8 bases at J; junction bases unmatched: 6. Germline V gene sequence: CDR1 SQVTM, CDR2 ANQGSEA. This CDR3 is built from 14 residues. The chain's CDR3 is CSVEGVRGQGELFF. CDR3 nucleotides: TGCAGCGTTGAAGGGGTCAGGGGGCAAGGGGAGCTGTTTTTT.

V gene TRBV11-2 combines with J gene TRBJ2-7; the match to TRBD1 covers 7 bases. Per the germline V gene, CDR1 is SGHAT and CDR2 is FQNNGV. The CDR3 contains 14 residues. The trim removed 6 bases at V and 6 bases at J, leaving 11 bases unmatched. Here the CDR3 DNA reads TGTGCCAGCAGGCCCACCGGGACAGTCTTCGAGCAGTACTTC. This encodes CASRPTGTVFEQYF.